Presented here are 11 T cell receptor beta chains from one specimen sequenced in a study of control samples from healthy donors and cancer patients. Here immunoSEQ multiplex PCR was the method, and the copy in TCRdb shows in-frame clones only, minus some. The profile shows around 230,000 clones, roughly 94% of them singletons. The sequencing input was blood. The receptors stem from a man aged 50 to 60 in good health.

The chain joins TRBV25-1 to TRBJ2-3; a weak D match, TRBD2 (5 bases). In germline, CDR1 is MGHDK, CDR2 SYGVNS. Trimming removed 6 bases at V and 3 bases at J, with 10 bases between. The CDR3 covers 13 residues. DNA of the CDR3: TGTGCCAGCAGCCTCCCGGGGACAGATACGCAGTATTTT. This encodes CASSLPGTDTQYF.

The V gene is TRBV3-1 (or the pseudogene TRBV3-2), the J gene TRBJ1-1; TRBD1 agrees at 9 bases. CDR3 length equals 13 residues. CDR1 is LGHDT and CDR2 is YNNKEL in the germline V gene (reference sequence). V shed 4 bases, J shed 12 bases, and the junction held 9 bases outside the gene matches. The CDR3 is CASSRGTGLMPFF. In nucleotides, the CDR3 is TGTGCCAGCAGCCGAGGGACAGGGTTGATGCCTTTCTTT.

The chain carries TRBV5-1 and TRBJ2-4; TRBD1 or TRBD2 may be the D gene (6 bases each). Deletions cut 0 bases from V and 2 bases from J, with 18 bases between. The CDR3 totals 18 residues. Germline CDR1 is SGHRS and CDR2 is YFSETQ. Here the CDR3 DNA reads TGCGCCAGCAGCTTGGTGGTTTTGGGGGGCACAACCAAAAACATTCAGTACTTC. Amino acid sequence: CASSLVVLGGTTKNIQYF.

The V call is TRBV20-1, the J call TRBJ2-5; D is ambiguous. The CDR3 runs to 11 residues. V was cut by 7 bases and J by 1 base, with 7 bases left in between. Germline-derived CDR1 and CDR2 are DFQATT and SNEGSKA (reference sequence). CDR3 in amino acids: CSGTFQETQYF. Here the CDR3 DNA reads TGCAGTGGCACTTTCCAAGAGACCCAGTACTTC.

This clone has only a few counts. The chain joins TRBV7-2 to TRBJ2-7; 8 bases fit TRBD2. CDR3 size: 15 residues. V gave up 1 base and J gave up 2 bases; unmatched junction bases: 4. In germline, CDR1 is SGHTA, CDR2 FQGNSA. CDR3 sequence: CASSLVTGGTYEQYF. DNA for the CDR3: TGTGCCAGCAGCTTAGTTACGGGGGGGACCTACGAGCAGTACTTC.

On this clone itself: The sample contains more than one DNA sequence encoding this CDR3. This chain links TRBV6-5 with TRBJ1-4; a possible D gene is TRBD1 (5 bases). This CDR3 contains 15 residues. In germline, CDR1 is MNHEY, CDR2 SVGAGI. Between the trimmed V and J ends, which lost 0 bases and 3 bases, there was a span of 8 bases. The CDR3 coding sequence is TGTGCCAGCAGTTACTCGAGGGGAGCTAATGAAAAACTGTTTTTT. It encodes CASSYSRGANEKLFF.

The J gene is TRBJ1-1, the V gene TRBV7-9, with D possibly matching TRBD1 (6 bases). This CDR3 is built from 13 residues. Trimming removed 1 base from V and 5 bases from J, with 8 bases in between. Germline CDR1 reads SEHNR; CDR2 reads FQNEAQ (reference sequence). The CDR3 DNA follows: TGTGCCAGCAGCTTAGATCAGGGGACTGAAGCTTTCTTT. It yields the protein CASSLDQGTEAFF.

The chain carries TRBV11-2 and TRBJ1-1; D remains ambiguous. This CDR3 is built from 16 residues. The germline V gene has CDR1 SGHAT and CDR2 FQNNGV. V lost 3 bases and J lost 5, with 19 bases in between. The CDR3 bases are TGTGCCAGCAGCTTGGGATGGGGTACTCATGGGACTGAAGCTTTCTTT. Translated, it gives CASSLGWGTHGTEAFF.

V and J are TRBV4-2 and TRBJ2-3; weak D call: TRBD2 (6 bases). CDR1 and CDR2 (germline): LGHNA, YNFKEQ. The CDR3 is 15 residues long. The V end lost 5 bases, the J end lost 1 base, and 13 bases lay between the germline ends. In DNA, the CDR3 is TGTGCCAGCAGCACCCTTAGCGGAGGCACAGATACGCAGTATTTT. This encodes CASSTLSGGTDTQYF.

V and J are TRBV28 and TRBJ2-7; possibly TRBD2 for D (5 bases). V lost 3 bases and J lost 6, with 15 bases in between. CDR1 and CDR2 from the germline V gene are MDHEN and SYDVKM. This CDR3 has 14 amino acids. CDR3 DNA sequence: TGTGCCAGCAGTTTCTTCCGGGGAGTGGGCGAGCAGTACTTC. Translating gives CASSFFRGVGEQYF. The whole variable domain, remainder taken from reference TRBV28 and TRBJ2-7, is DVKVTQSSRYLVKRTGEKVFLECVQDMDHENMFWYRQDPGLGLRLIYFSYDVKMKEKGDIPEGYSVSREKKERFSLILESASTNQTSMYLCASSFFRGVGEQYFGPGTRLTVT.

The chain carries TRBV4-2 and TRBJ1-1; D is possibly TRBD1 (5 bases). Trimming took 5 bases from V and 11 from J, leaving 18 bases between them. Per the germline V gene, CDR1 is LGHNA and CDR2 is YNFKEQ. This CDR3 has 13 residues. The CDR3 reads CASSSGRGMVAFF. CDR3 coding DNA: TGTGCCAGCAGCTCGGGTCGGGGGATGGTGGCTTTCTTT.